This TCR beta chain stems from a study of blood T cell repertoires in COVID-19. The length of the CDR3 is 15 residues. Trimming removed 4 bases at V and 6 bases at J, with 17 bases between. CDR1 and CDR2 (germline): SGHRS, YFSETQ. In Seattle, patients joined the study during active infection and were tracked longitudinally. Per the original data handling: Amplifying reference gene primers gave estimates of nucleated cell counts. The repertoire was sequenced with immunoSEQ multiplex PCR; TCRdb's copy has only in-frame clones and lacks some. The V and J calls and clone size are taken from that table; D and trimming were inferred from the DNA. The repertoire consists of some 40,000 clones, with around nine tenths occurring once and the leading ten covering roughly 0.35%.

The chain links TRBV5-1 to TRBJ2-1, with a weak D call TRBD1 (6 bases). This TCR came from a man between 45 and 60 years old with COVID-19, enrolled during active disease. The specimen sequenced was peripheral blood. CDR3 nucleotides: TGCGCCAGCAGCGTCGGACCATCCAGGGGCAATGAGCAGTTCTTC. This codes for CASSVGPSRGNEQFF.